The 20 T cell receptor beta chains listed next were all sequenced from one sample in a study of blood T cells in healthy people across ages. The second PCR ran about 6 to 11 cycles with a sample-barcoded 5' primer and J-beta primers. TCRdb re-called the 5' RACE reads through MiXCR, storing one row per CDR3 protein. This table has 1.4 million to 1.5 million distinct CDR3 sequences, about 43% appearing once. Sequences were obtained from blood. These receptors originate from a woman aged 18 to 35 in good health.

The chain has TRBV25-1 and TRBJ2-7; 7 bases align to TRBD2. The last part of the DNA fits TRBJ2-5 better; the J call may be wrong. CDR3 length: 13 amino acids. Germline CDR1 and CDR2: MGHDK and SYGVNS. CDR3 in amino acids: CASLSRTGGTQYF. CDR3 in DNA: TGTGCCAGTCTAAGCCGGACGGGGGGGACCCAGTACTTC.

This clonotype was seen more than once but under ten times. This sequence joins TRBV10-3 and TRBJ2-1; weak D call: TRBD2 (6 bases). The CDR3 totals 14 residues. Germline CDR1 is ENHRY and CDR2 is SYGVKD. Deletions cut 4 bases from V and 0 bases from J, with 7 bases between. The CDR3 DNA follows: TGTGCCATCAGTGTAGCGGACTCCTACAATGAGCAGTTCTTC. Its translation is CAISVADSYNEQFF.

This chain connects TRBV6-1 to TRBJ2-1; 8 nucleotides match TRBD2. This CDR3 comprises 14 residues. The V gene end was trimmed by 8 bases and the J gene end by 5 bases; junction bases not matched to a gene: 8. Germline V lookup: CDR1 MNHNS, CDR2 SASEGT. For the CDR3, the DNA is TGTGCCAGCTCAGAGACTAGCGACCACAATGAGCAGTTCTTC. Its protein product is CASSETSDHNEQFF.

The V and J genes are TRBV5-1 and TRBJ1-6; D is unresolved. This CDR3 has 14 amino acids. The V end lost 0 bases, the J end lost 7 bases, and 8 bases lay between the germline ends. The germline CDR1 and CDR2 sequences are SGHRS and YFSETQ. In nucleotides, the CDR3 is TGCGCCAGCAGCTTGGATAGTCCGAATTCACCCCTCCACTTT. Its protein product is CASSLDSPNSPLHF.

The chain recombines TRBV25-1 with TRBJ1-1, with D maybe TRBD1 (5 bases). The CDR3 covers 14 residues. Germline assignment: CDR1 MGHDK and CDR2 SYGVNS. The germline V and J ends were trimmed by 6 bases and 6 bases, with 17 bases remaining between them. The CDR3 sequence: CASRETAQRAEAFF. The CDR3, as DNA: TGTGCCAGCAGAGAGACAGCCCAGAGGGCTGAAGCTTTCTTT.

This clonotype was counted a few times. CDR3 nucleotide sequence: TGTGCCAGCAGTGACGCAACCTATAATTCACCCCTCCACTTT. Its translation is CASSDATYNSPLHF. The V gene is TRBV6-1, the J gene TRBJ1-6; D not resolved. V gave up 3 bases and J gave up 2 bases, with 5 bases separating them. Germline assignment: CDR1 MNHNS and CDR2 SASEGT. The CDR3 has 14 residues.

This clonotype was counted a single time. The rearrangement uses TRBV10-3 and TRBJ2-3; TRBD2 is a possible D gene (6 bases). Trimming shortened V by 2 bases and J by 3 bases, and 15 bases separated the two germline ends. The CDR3 contains 16 residues. Germline V gene lookup returns CDR1 ENHRY and CDR2 SYGVKD. For the CDR3, the DNA is TGTGCCATCAGTGAGGGTGCGGGGCGAGGGACAGATACGCAGTATTTT. Amino acids: CAISEGAGRGTDTQYF.

This clonotype has a handful of counts. The chain couples TRBV7-9 to TRBJ1-2; 7 nucleotides align to TRBD1. Germline CDR1 reads SEHNR; CDR2 reads FQNEAQ (reference sequence). V lost 5 bases, J lost 7 bases, and 4 bases stayed unmatched. The CDR3 totals 12 residues. In DNA form, the CDR3 reads TGTGCCAGCAGCCTGACAGGGATTGGCTACACCTTC. Its translation is CASSLTGIGYTF.

Note on this clonotype: Germline and junction disagree at one end, which may indicate a read error. This sequence joins TRBV6-5 and TRBJ2-1, with TRBD1 as a possible D gene (6 bases). CDR1 and CDR2 from the germline V gene are MNHEY and SVGAGI. The CDR3 is made up of 13 amino acids. CDR3: CACSPTGYNEQFF. The CDR3 DNA sequence: TGTGCCTGCAGTCCGACAGGTTACAATGAGCAGTTCTTC.

The chain combines TRBV20-1 with TRBJ1-2; the D gene is possibly TRBD1 (6 bases). V was pared by 5 bases and J by 3 bases, with 13 bases between. CDR3 length equals 13 residues. Germline V gene lookup returns CDR1 DFQATT and CDR2 SNEGSKA (reference sequence). The CDR3 coding sequence is TGCAGTGCTGCGGGCGGGGGCGACTATGGCTACACCTTC. It specifies CSAAGGGDYGYTF.

The genes are TRBV27 and TRBJ1-4; no clear D. Germline CDR1 is MNHEY and CDR2 is SMNVEV (reference sequence). The CDR3 is 15 residues long. Trimming removed 6 bases from V and 6 bases from J, with 17 bases in between. CDR3 sequence (DNA): TGTGCCAGCAGCCGAAAGATAGCCGGCGATGAAAAACTGTTTTTT. Encoded protein: CASSRKIAGDEKLFF.

The chain employs TRBV4-1 and TRBJ2-5, with D possibly being TRBD2 (5 bases). This CDR3 is 14 amino acids long. Germline V CDR1 and CDR2: MGHRA, YSYEKL. V was trimmed by 0 bases and J by 7 bases, leaving 12 bases between them. The CDR3 protein is CASSQDGIEGTQYF. The CDR3 bases are TGCGCCAGCAGCCAAGATGGGATAGAGGGGACCCAGTACTTC.

The chain couples TRBV20-1 to TRBJ2-7; D is possibly TRBD2 (5 bases). V lost 0 bases and J 4 bases, leaving 16 bases between the germline ends. Germline V gene sequence: CDR1 DFQATT, CDR2 SNEGSKA (reference sequence). The length of the CDR3 is 15 residues. In DNA form, the CDR3 reads TGCAGTGCTAGAGATCCTCGGGCTAGCATTTACGAGCAGTACTTC. Its translation is CSARDPRASIYEQYF.

The chain recombines TRBV12-3 or TRBV12-4 with TRBJ2-4, with TRBD1 matching over 9 bases. V shed 6 bases and J 1 base; nucleotides not matched to a gene: 7. The CDR3 runs 16 residues. CDR3 coding DNA: TGTGCCAGCAGCCCGGACAGGGGTGCCGCCAAAAACATTCAGTACTTC. Translated: CASSPDRGAAKNIQYF.

This clonotype occurred a few times. The genes are TRBV3-1 and TRBJ1-2; the D is unclear. The V end was cut by 1 base, the J end by 1 base, with 7 bases between. Germline CDR1 is LGHDT and CDR2 is YNNKEL (reference sequence). The CDR3 is made up of 14 amino acids. The CDR3 loop reads CASSQAGFNYGYTF. In DNA, the CDR3 is TGTGCCAGCAGCCAAGCGGGGTTTAACTATGGCTACACCTTC.

The rearrangement uses TRBV3-1 and TRBJ1-6, with unresolved D. V was cut by 0 bases and J by 10 bases, with 13 bases left in between. CDR1 and CDR2 from the germline V gene are LGHDT and YNNKEL (reference sequence). The CDR3 spans 15 residues. The CDR3 DNA reads as TGTGCCAGCAGCCAAGATGGAGCAGGCCGGTCACCCCTCCACTTT. Protein sequence: CASSQDGAGRSPLHF.

Only a few counts were recorded for this clonotype. The chain employs TRBV11-2 and TRBJ2-7, with 16 bases that match TRBD2. Germline assignment: CDR1 SGHAT and CDR2 FQNNGV. CDR3 length: 16 amino acids. With V trimmed by 5 bases and J by 6 bases, 7 bases remained unmatched. As DNA, the CDR3 is TGTGCCAGCAGCATGGGACTAGCGGGAGGGCTTGCCGAGCAGTACTTC. Its protein product is CASSMGLAGGLAEQYF.

This rearrangement joins TRBV4-1 to TRBJ2-3; D unresolved. The ends were cut back, 0 bases at V and 5 bases at J, with 12 bases in the middle. The CDR3 is made up of 15 amino acids. Germline V gene data show CDR1 as MGHRA and CDR2 as YSYEKL. The CDR3 DNA sequence: TGCGCCAGCAGCCAAGATCGGTCTAAGGGAGATACGCAGTATTTT. Translating it yields CASSQDRSKGDTQYF.

The rearrangement links TRBV6-5 to TRBJ2-5; 9 positions agree with TRBD1. The CDR3 has 16 residues. J lost 2 bases, V lost 2 bases, and 6 bases had no gene match. Germline assignment: CDR1 MNHEY and CDR2 SVGAGI. CDR3 residues: CASSYPPDRGQETQYF. DNA for the CDR3: TGTGCCAGCAGTTACCCCCCCGACAGGGGGCAAGAGACCCAGTACTTC.

This clonotype was seen only a few times. This chain joins TRBV6-6 and TRBJ2-3; the match to TRBD1 covers 8 bases. The length of the CDR3 is 17 residues. CDR1 MNHNY and CDR2 SVGAGI come from the germline V gene (reference sequence). V shed 0 bases, J shed 5 bases, and the junction held 10 bases outside the gene matches. CDR3 protein: CASSYSYRGAWQDTQYF. In DNA form, the CDR3 reads TGTGCCAGCAGTTACTCTTACAGGGGGGCGTGGCAAGATACGCAGTATTTT.